This T cell receptor (beta chain) is drawn from a study of OX40 agonist ivuxolimab in advanced cancers. Study-wide background: Administration of intravenous ivuxolimab to patients occurred every 2 weeks at 0.01 to 10 mg/kg. Three patients had partial responses: one hepatocellular carcinoma, two cutaneous melanoma. Study results and caveats: At doses 0.1 to 3.0 mg/kg, CD4+ and CD8+ clones expanded.

As regards this clone: No antigen is known for it.

This CDR3 is built from 11 residues. Germline CDR1 reads SNHLY; CDR2 reads FYNNEI. V lost 6 bases and J lost 3, with 6 bases in between. With baseline, cycle 4 day 1, and cycle 7 day 1 as timepoints, blood was sampled. The repertoire was sequenced with immunoSEQ multiplex PCR; TCRdb's copy has only in-frame clones and lacks some. In the table there are about 53,000 clones, 60% to 80% of which are singletons. The specimen was CD4+ or CD8+ T cells sorted from blood, collected in a trial of the OX40 agonist ivuxolimab. The chain is built from TRBV2 and TRBJ2-7; D is unclear. The source of this sequence is an adult with an advanced solid tumor such as melanoma, head and neck, liver or kidney cancer. CDR3 protein: CASSLHYEQYF. Here the CDR3 DNA reads TGTGCCAGCAGCCTTCACTACGAGCAGTACTTC.